Detailed here is one T cell receptor beta chain. Antigen specificity is unknown. Use of 60 Vbeta and 13 Jbeta primers characterized the PCR. Measured with immunoSEQ multiplex PCR; TCRdb has only the in-frame clones, and not every one. The sample has around 180,000 clones, about 80% seen once. Trimming removed 7 bases at V and 5 bases at J, with 17 bases between. In germline, CDR1 is SGHDT, CDR2 YYEEEE. The CDR3 covers 14 residues. The study sampled nominally healthy donors, though unrecorded immune exposures were likely. These data originate in a study of cytomegalovirus exposure and HLA in healthy donors. The study's findings and limits: A classifier reportedly called cytomegalovirus status with high sensitivity and specificity. Likely technical artifact: a cluster of highly shared sequence variants.

The V and J genes are TRBV5-6 and TRBJ2-3; D possibly corresponds to TRBD2 (5 bases). The TCR was taken from a woman aged 35 to 49 in good health and CMV-seronegative. Sequencing used PBMCs. DNA of the CDR3: TGTGCCAGCTCCAACGGGGTTCTGGGAGATACGCAGTATTTT. Protein sequence: CASSNGVLGDTQYF.